The TCR beta chain under discussion was sequenced for a study of blood T cell repertoires in COVID-19. For the study at large: Spain, Italy and the United States supplied samples that represented acute and convalescent COVID-19. The analysed material was cDNA or gDNA that came from T cells, B-cell-depleted T cells, or PBMCs.

Per the study methods: How many nucleated cells were present was estimated from reference gene primer amplification. Sequencing was performed with immunoSEQ multiplex PCR; in TCRdb, only in-frame clones are kept and a portion is missing. V and J calls and clone size come straight from that table; D and trimming were deduced from the DNA. Of about 220,000 clones in the sample, approximately 80% are singletons; the top ten hold 9.7%. J was trimmed by 1 base and V by 7 bases; bases with no gene match: 6. Germline assignment: CDR1 MDHEN and CDR2 SYDVKM. There are 15 residues in the CDR3. There are many counts of this clone.

This rearrangement joins TRBV28 to TRBJ2-5; 10 bases align to TRBD2. The sample consisted of peripheral blood. The sequence was collected from a middle-aged man with active or convalescent COVID-19. CDR3 protein: CASTLERGGQETQYF. As DNA, the CDR3 is TGTGCCAGCACCCTCGAGCGGGGGGGCCAAGAGACCCAGTACTTC.